One and the same sample provided the 10 T cell receptor beta chains below, sequenced in a study of shared clonotypes between healthy human individuals. Clones were sequenced by immunoSEQ multiplex PCR, and TCRdb holds only the in-frame ones, with some missing. The sample comprises hundreds of thousands of clones, 90% to 96% of which are singletons, and roughly 0.06% rests with the top ten. Sequencing was done on a sample of naive CD4+ T cells sorted from blood. Subset here: CD45RA+ positively selected. The origin of the receptors is a woman aged 30 to 39 in good health.

This sequence joins TRBV19 and TRBJ2-1; 7 nucleotides line up with TRBD2. J was trimmed by 4 bases and V by 10 bases; bases with no gene match: 13. CDR1 and CDR2 (germline): LNHDA, SQIVND (reference sequence). This CDR3 spans 15 amino acids. Written as DNA, the CDR3 is TGTGCCACCACGACTAGCTCGCGGGATTACAATGAGCAGTTCTTC. It translates to CATTTSSRDYNEQFF.

The chain joins TRBV7-8 to TRBJ1-5; D ambiguous. This CDR3 comprises 14 residues. The germline V gene has CDR1 SGHVS and CDR2 FQNEAQ. V dropped 5 bases and J dropped 0 bases, with 8 bases sitting between them. The DNA for the CDR3 is TGTGCCAGCAGCCCCCAATATAGCAATCAGCCCCAGCATTTT. Translated, it gives CASSPQYSNQPQHF.

The rearrangement links TRBV19 to TRBJ1-5, with 9 nucleotides matching TRBD1. Germline assignment: CDR1 LNHDA and CDR2 SQIVND (reference sequence). The CDR3 contains 16 residues. With V trimmed by 3 bases and J by 4 bases, 7 bases remained unmatched. The CDR3 is CASSIWGQGNNQPQHF. As DNA, the CDR3 is TGTGCCAGTAGTATCTGGGGACAGGGCAATAATCAGCCCCAGCATTTT. Full variable domain (rest looked up from reference TRBV19 and TRBJ1-5): DGGITQSPKYLFRKEGQNVTLSCEQNLNHDAMYWYRQDPGQGLRLIYYSQIVNDFQKGDIAEGYSVSREKKESFPLTVTSAQKNPTAFYLCASSIWGQGNNQPQHFGDGTRLSIL.

The rearrangement joins TRBV11-2 to TRBJ1-4; no definite D call. The CDR3 runs to 14 residues. Germline assignment: CDR1 SGHAT and CDR2 FQNNGV. Trimming shortened V by 7 bases and J by 1 base, and 10 bases separated the two germline ends. CDR3 DNA sequence: TGTGCCAGCACCCAACCGGGAACTAATGAAAAACTGTTTTTT. Amino acid sequence: CASTQPGTNEKLFF.

The chain combines TRBV19 with TRBJ1-2, with D unresolved. CDR3 length: 15 residues. Trimming stripped 0 bases from V and 5 bases from J, with 13 bases between. CDR1 and CDR2 (germline): LNHDA, SQIVND (reference sequence). CDR3 protein: CASSIDLTEEYGYTF. CDR3 in DNA: TGTGCCAGTAGTATAGATCTAACAGAGGAATATGGCTACACCTTC.

The rearrangement links TRBV2 to TRBJ2-1, with TRBD2 identical over 13 bases. The CDR3 has 18 residues. Germline-derived CDR1 and CDR2 are SNHLY and FYNNEI. Trimming took 5 bases from V and 7 from J; bases not matched to a gene: 14. This CDR3 is CASSQPGLAGSGRNEQFF. In DNA, the CDR3 is TGTGCCAGCAGTCAACCGGGACTAGCGGGAAGTGGTAGGAATGAGCAGTTCTTC. The variable domain in full, completed from reference TRBV2 and TRBJ2-1, reads EPEVTQTPSHQVTQMGQEVILRCVPISNHLYFYWYRQILGQKVEFLVSFYNNEISEKSEIFDDQFSVERPDGSNFTLKIRSTKLEDSAMYFCASSQPGLAGSGRNEQFFGPGTRLTVL.

A single count supports this clone. The J gene is TRBJ1-4, the V gene TRBV4-1; possible D gene TRBD1, 6 bases. Germline V gives CDR1 MGHRA, CDR2 YSYEKL. The length of the CDR3 is 20 residues. Trimming left V 1 base short and J 5 bases short, with 26 bases between. CDR3 sequence (DNA): TGCGCCAGCAGCCAAGCTCCCATGGGGGTCCCCCGGGGGCGAAATGAAAAACTGTTTTTT. This sequence encodes CASSQAPMGVPRGRNEKLFF.

The genes are TRBV28 and TRBJ2-7, with a weak D call TRBD1 (5 bases). Germline V CDR1 and CDR2: MDHEN, SYDVKM. The CDR3 runs to 13 residues. With 3 bases removed from V and 2 bases from J, the gap between germline ends came to 8 bases. CDR3 protein: CASSFTGPYEQYF. Written as DNA, the CDR3 is TGTGCCAGCAGTTTCACAGGACCCTACGAGCAGTACTTC.

The rearrangement links TRBV10-1 to TRBJ2-5, with D possibly TRBD1 on 6 matching bases. Germline V gene data show CDR1 as WNHNN and CDR2 as SYGVQD (reference sequence). There are 15 residues in the CDR3. V was trimmed by 3 bases and J by 1 base, leaving 12 bases between them. CDR3 DNA: TGCGCCAGCAGTGATCCCGGGACACCCCAAGAGACCCAGTACTTC. It translates to CASSDPGTPQETQYF.

The chain couples TRBV5-6 to TRBJ1-4; TRBD1 matches 9 bases. The germline V gene encodes CDR1 SGHDT and CDR2 YYEEEE. Trimming cost V 4 bases and J 8 bases; bases outside gene matches: 9. CDR3 size: 15 residues. This chain's CDR3 is CASSASTGGFEKLFF. CDR3 nucleotides: TGTGCCAGCAGCGCCTCGACAGGGGGATTCGAAAAACTGTTTTTT.